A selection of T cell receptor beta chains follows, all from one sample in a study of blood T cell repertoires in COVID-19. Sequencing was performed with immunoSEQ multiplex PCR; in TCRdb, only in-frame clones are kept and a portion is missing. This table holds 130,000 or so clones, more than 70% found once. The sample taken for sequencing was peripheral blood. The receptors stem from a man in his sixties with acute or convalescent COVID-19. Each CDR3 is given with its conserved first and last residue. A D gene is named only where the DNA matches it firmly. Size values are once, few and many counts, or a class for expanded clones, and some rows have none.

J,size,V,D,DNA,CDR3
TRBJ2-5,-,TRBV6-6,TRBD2,TGTGCCAGCAGTTCGACTAGCGGGGGGGAAGAGACCCAGTACTTC,CASSSTSGGEETQYF
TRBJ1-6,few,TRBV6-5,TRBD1,TGTGCCAGCATCCCGGGACAGGCAAGTTCACCCCTCCACTTT,CASIPGQASSPLHF
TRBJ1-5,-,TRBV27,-,TGTGCCAGCAGCCCTGACACCTTTAGCAATCAGCCCCAGCATTTT,CASSPDTFSNQPQHF
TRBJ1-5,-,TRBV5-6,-,TGTGCCAGCAGCTTGGCTGGCGGTAGCAATCAGCCCCAGCATTTT,CASSLAGGSNQPQHF
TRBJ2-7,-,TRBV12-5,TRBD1,TGTGCTAGTGGTTTGGGGACAGGGCAGTACGAGCAGTACTTC,CASGLGTGQYEQYF
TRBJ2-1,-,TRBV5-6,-,TGTGCCAGCAGCTTGTGGGGTGAGAAGCGGGTGAGCTCCTACAATGAGCAGTTCTTC,CASSLWGEKRVSSYNEQFF
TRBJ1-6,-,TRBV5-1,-,TGCGCCAGCAGCTTGAATAGGAGACTGGGGCCACCCCTCCACTTT,CASSLNRRLGPPLHF
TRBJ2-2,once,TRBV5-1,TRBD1,TGCGCCAGCAGCTGGGACAGGGGGCACACCGGGGAGCTGTTTTTT,CASSWDRGHTGELFF
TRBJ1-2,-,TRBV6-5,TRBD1,TGTGCCAGCAGAAGGACAGGGCTCGACTATGGCTACACCTTC,CASRRTGLDYGYTF
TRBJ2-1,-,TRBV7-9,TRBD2,TGTGCCAGCAGCAGAGGACTAGCCTACAATGAGCAGTTCTTC,CASSRGLAYNEQFF
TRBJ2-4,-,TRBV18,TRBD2,TGTGCCAGCTCACCAGCTAGCGGGAGTGACATTCAGTACTTC,CASSPASGSDIQYF
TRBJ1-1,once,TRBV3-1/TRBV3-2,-,TGTGCCAGCAGCCAAGCCTCAGAGAACACTGAAGCTTTCTTT,CASSQASENTEAFF
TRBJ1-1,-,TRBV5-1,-,TGCGCCAGCAGCTTGGAGCAGACAAAAGCTTTCTTT,CASSLEQTKAFF
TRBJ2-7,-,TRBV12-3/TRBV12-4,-,TGTGCCAGCAGTTTCTTTGCGTACGAGCAGTACTTC,CASSFFAYEQYF
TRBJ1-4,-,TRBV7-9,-,TGTGCCAGCAGCTTGGACAAAGGGGAAAAACTGTTTTTT,CASSLDKGEKLFF
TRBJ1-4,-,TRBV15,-,TGTGCCACCAGCAGAGTGGGGGCCTGGGAACTGTTTTTT,CATSRVGAWELFF
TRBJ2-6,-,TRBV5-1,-,TGCGCCAGCAGCTTGGAAGGGGAGGCCAACGTCCTGACTTTC,CASSLEGEANVLTF
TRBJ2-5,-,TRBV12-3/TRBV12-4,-,TGTGCCAGCAGCCAGACACCAGAGACCCAGTACTTC,CASSQTPETQYF
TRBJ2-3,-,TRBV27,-,TGTGCCAGCCAAAGGCGGGCCCTCGTAGATACGCAGTATTTT,CASQRRALVDTQYF
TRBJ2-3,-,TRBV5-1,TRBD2,TGCGCCAGCAGCTTGGAGGGACTAGCAGAAAAAGATACGCAGTATTTT,CASSLEGLAEKDTQYF
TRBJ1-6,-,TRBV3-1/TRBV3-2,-,TGTGCCAGCAGCCAAGCCGCCACCACGGGGAATTCACCCCTCCACTTT,CASSQAATTGNSPLHF
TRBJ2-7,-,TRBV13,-,TGTGCCAGCAGCTTAGTCGACAGACCCTCCTACGAGCAGTACTTC,CASSLVDRPSYEQYF
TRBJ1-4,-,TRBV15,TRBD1,TGTGCCACCAGCAGCCGGGACAGGGGGTTGGTTGGTGAAAAACTGTTTTTT,CATSSRDRGLVGEKLFF
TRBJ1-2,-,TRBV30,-,TGTGCCTGGATGTCCCGTCCGGGCTACACCTTC,CAWMSRPGYTF
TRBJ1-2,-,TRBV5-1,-,TGCGCCAGCACCGAATCAGGGGAAGCTAACTATGGCTACACCTTC,CASTESGEANYGYTF
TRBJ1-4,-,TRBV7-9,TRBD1,TGTGCCAGCAGCGACGGGACAGGGGGCGACCCCAATGAAAAACTGTTTTTT,CASSDGTGGDPNEKLFF
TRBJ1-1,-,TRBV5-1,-,TGCGCCAGCAGCCCGGGTGGGGCGAACACTGAAGCTTTCTTT,CASSPGGANTEAFF
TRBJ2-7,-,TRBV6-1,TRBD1,TGTGCCAGCAGTGAGGGAGGGACAGGGGGGTACGAGCAGTACTTC,CASSEGGTGGYEQYF
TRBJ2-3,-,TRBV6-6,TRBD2,TGTGCCAGCAGTAACAAACTAGCGGGAGACCCAGATACGCAGTATTTT,CASSNKLAGDPDTQYF
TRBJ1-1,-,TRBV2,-,TGTGCCAGCAGTTCTGACAGGATGAACACTGAAGCTTTCTTT,CASSSDRMNTEAFF
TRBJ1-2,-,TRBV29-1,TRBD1,TGCAGCGTTGATTTAGGGGGCATGGGTGGCTACACCTTC,CSVDLGGMGGYTF
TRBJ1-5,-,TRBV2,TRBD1,TGTGCCAGCAGTCGGACAGGGGGCCATAATCAGCCCCAGCATTTT,CASSRTGGHNQPQHF
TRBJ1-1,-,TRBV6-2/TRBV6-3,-,TGTGCCAGCAGCTCAGGGACACTTGAAGCTTTCTTT,CASSSGTLEAFF
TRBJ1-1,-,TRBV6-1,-,TGTGCCAGCAGTGAACTGGGAGTTTCTAACACTGAAGCTTTCTTT,CASSELGVSNTEAFF
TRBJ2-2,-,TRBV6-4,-,TGTGCCAGCAGTCCAGGGTTGAACACCGGGGAGCTGTTTTTT,CASSPGLNTGELFF
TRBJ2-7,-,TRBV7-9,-,TGTGCCAGCAGTTTACAGGGATACGAGCAGTACTTC,CASSLQGYEQYF
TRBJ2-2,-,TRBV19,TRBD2,TGTGCCAGTAGTATCAGGGTTGGGTCTAGCGGGAGGACCGGGGAGCTGTTTTTT,CASSIRVGSSGRTGELFF
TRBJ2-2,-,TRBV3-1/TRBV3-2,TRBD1,TGTGCCAGCAGCCAAATCAGGGGGCCAGGCGGGGAGCTGTTTTTT,CASSQIRGPGGELFF
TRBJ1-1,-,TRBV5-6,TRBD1,TGTGCCAGCAGCCGACAGGGGGCAGGGACTGAAGCTTTCTTT,CASSRQGAGTEAFF
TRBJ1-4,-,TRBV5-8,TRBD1,TGTGCCAGCAGCGGGACAGGGCCTAATGAAAAACTGTTTTTT,CASSGTGPNEKLFF
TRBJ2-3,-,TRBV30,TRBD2,TGTGCCTTCCTCCGGGGGGTTGAAGATACGCAGTATTTT,CAFLRGVEDTQYF
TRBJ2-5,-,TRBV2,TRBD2,TGTGCCAGCGGTGAGACTAGCGGGGGGCCCTCGCGGGAGACCCAGTACTTC,CASGETSGGPSRETQYF
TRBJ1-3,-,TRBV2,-,TGTGCCAGCAGTCGAGACAGGACGGCGGGAAACACCATATATTTT,CASSRDRTAGNTIYF